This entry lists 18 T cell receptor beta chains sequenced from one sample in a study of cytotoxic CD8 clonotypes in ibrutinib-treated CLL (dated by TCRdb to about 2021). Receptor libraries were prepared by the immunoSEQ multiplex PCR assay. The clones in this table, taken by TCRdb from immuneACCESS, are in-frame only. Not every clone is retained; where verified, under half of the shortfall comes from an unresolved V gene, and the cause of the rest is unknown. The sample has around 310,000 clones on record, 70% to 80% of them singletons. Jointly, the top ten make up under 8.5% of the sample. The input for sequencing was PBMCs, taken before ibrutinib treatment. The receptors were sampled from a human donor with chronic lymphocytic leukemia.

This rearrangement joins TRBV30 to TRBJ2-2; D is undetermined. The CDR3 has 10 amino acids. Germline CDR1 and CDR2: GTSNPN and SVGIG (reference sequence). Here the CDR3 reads CATGTGELFF. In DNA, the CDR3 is TGTGCAACTGGCACCGGGGAGCTGTTTTTT.

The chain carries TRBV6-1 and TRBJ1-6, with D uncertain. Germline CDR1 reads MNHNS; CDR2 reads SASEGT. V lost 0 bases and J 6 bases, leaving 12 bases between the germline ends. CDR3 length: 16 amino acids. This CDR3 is CASSEALGFSNSPLHF. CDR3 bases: TGTGCCAGCAGTGAAGCATTAGGGTTTTCTAATTCACCCCTCCACTTT.

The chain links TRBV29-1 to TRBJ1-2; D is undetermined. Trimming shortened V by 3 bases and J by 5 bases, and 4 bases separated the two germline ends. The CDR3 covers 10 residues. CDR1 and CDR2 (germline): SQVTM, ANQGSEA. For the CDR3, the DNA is TGCAGCGTTGAGGAGTATGGCTACACCTTC. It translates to CSVEEYGYTF. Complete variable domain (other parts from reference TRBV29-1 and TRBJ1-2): SAVISQKPSRDICQRGTSLTIQCQVDSQVTMMFWYRQQPGQSLTLIATANQGSEATYESGFVIDKFPISRPNLTFSTLTVSNMSPEDSSIYLCSVEEYGYTFGSGTRLTVV.

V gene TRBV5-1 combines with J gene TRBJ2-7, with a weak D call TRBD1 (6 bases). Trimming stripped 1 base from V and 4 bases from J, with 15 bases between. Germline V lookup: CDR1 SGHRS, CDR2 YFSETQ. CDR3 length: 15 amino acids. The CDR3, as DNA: TGCGCCAGCAGCTTGAACCGGGACACACCTTACGAGCAGTACTTC. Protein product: CASSLNRDTPYEQYF.

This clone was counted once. The CDR3 bases are TGCGCCAGCAGCCCCGGCAGGGACGGAAACACCATATATTTT. Translating it yields CASSPGRDGNTIYF. The V call is TRBV5-1, the J call TRBJ1-3; a possible D gene is TRBD1 (5 bases). The CDR3 totals 14 residues. V gave up 4 bases and J gave up 4 bases, with 12 bases separating them. Germline V gene sequence: CDR1 SGHRS, CDR2 YFSETQ.

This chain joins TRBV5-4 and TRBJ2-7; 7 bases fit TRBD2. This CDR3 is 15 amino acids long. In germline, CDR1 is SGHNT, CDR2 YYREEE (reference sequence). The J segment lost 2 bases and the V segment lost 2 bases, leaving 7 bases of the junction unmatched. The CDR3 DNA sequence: TGTGCCAGCAGCTTACCTAGCGGACGACCCTACGAGCAGTACTTC. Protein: CASSLPSGRPYEQYF.

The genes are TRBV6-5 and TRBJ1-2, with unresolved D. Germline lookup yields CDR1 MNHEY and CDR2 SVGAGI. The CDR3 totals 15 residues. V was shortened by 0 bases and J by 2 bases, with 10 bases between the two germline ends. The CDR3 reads CASSYSHAGNYGYTF. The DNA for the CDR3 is TGTGCCAGCAGTTACTCGCATGCCGGGAACTATGGCTACACCTTC.

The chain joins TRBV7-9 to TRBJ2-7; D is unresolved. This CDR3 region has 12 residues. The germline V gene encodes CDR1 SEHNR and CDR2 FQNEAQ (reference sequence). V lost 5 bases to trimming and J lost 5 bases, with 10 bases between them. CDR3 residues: CASSPSFHEQYF. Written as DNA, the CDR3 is TGTGCCAGCAGCCCGAGTTTCCACGAGCAGTACTTC.

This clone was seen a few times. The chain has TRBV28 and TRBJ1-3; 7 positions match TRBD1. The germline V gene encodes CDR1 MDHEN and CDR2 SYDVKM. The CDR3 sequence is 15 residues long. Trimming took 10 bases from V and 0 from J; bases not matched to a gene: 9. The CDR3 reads CATKPGQPSGNTIYF. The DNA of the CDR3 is TGTGCCACCAAACCGGGACAGCCCTCTGGAAACACCATATATTTT.

Here the CDR3 DNA reads TGTGCCAGCAGTTATACCGGGACAGGGGTTCCGGGGGCCAACGTCCTGACTTTC. Protein sequence: CASSYTGTGVPGANVLTF. The chain combines TRBV28 with TRBJ2-6; TRBD1 aligns across 10 bases. Germline CDR1 is MDHEN and CDR2 is SYDVKM. The CDR3 extends over 18 amino acids. The V segment lost 4 bases and the J segment 4 bases; nucleotides outside the gene matches: 10.

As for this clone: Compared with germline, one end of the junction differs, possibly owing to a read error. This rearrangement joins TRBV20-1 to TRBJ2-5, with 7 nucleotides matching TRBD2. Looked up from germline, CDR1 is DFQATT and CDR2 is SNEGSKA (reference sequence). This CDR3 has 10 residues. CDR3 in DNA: TGCAGTGCTATGGGGGACTATCTCAACTTC. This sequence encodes CSAMGDYLNF.

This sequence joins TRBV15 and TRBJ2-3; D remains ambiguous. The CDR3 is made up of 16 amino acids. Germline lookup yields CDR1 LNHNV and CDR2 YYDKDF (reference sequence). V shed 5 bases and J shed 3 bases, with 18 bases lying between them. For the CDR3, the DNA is TGTGCCACCAGCGGAATCTACAGACGGCGTACAGATACGCAGTATTTT. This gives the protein CATSGIYRRRTDTQYF. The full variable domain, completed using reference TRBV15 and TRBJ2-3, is DAMVIQNPRYQVTQFGKPVTLSCSQTLNHNVMYWYQQKSSQAPKLLFHYYDKDFNNEADTPDNFQSRRPNTSFCFLDIRSPGLGDTAMYLCATSGIYRRRTDTQYFGPGTRLTVL.

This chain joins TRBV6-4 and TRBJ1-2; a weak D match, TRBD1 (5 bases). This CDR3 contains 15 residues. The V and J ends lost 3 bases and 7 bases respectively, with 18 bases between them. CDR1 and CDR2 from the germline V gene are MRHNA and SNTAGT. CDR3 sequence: CASSDQPSGSSGYTF. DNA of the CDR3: TGTGCCAGCAGTGATCAACCCTCAGGGTCGTCTGGCTACACCTTC.

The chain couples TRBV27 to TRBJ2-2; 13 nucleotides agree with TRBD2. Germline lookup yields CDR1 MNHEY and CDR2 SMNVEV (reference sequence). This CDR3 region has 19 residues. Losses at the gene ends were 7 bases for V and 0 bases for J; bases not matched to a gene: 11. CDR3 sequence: CASKGAGLAGDPNTGELFF. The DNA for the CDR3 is TGTGCCAGCAAGGGGGCAGGACTAGCGGGGGACCCGAACACCGGGGAGCTGTTTTTT.

CDR3 residues: CASSLDPKRTGGGTMNTEAFF. For the CDR3, the DNA is TGCGCCAGCAGCCTAGATCCAAAAAGGACAGGGGGAGGCACTATGAACACTGAAGCTTTCTTT. The chain joins TRBV5-1 to TRBJ1-1; 10 bases line up with TRBD1. Trimming removed 4 bases from V and 0 bases from J; junction bases left unmatched: 21. The CDR3 loop spans 21 amino acids. Germline values: CDR1 SGHRS, CDR2 YFSETQ.

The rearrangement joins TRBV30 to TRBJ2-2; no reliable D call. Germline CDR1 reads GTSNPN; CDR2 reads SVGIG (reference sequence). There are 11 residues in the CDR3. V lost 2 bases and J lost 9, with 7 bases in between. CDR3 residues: CAWSRVRELFF. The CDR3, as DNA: TGTGCCTGGAGTCGAGTCCGGGAGCTGTTTTTT.

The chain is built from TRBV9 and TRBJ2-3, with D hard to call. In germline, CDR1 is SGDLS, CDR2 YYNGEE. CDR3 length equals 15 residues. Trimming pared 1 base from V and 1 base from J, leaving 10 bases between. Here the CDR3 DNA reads TGTGCCAGCAGCGTAATCTGGGCCGGCACAGATACGCAGTATTTT. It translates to CASSVIWAGTDTQYF.

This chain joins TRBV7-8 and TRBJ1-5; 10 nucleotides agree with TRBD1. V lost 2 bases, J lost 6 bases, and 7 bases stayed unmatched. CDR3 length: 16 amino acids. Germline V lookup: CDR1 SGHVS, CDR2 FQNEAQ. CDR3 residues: CASSLTGTGVVQPQHF. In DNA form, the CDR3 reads TGTGCCAGCAGCTTAACCGGGACAGGGGTAGTTCAGCCCCAGCATTTT.